A selection of T cell receptor beta chains follows, all from one sample in a study of metastatic and nonmetastatic thyroid tumors. Using MiXCR, TCRdb re-called clones from the PCR reads. In the table there are about 25,000 clones, less than 15% of which are singletons. The sample was blood. The receptors stem from a female donor with papillary thyroid cancer or a benign thyroid nodule (not recorded which). Some clones in this sample may be carry-over from other donors' samples. CDR3s include the opening cysteine and the closing phenylalanine or tryptophan.

>TRBJ2-7|TRBV7-8
CASSLVGLAGMKRYEQYF
>TRBJ1-2|TRBV3-1
CASSSRGGADGYTF
>TRBJ2-1|TRBV18
CASSPPGTSGYNEQFF
>TRBJ2-2|TRBV19
CASLPTSGSSGELFF
>TRBJ1-1|TRBV5-1
CASSVGGLSTEAFF
>TRBJ1-3|TRBV18
CASSPFRQGSFLGNTIYF
>TRBJ1-2|TRBV12-3/TRBV12-4
CASSRQINYGYTF
>TRBJ2-1|TRBV27
CASSPGGPKYWNEQFF
>TRBJ2-3|TRBV20-1
CSAVGTSRADTQYF
>TRBJ2-7|TRBV6-2/TRBV6-3
CASSSPGQGYEQYF
>TRBJ2-4|TRBV24-1
CATSDGAGLAKNIQYF
>TRBJ2-7|TRBV6-1
CASRLLGRVGLFEQYF
>TRBJ2-1|TRBV7-3
CASSPHSGAKNEQFF
>TRBJ2-5|TRBV6-2/TRBV6-3
CAARTPWGETQYF
>TRBJ1-6|TRBV24-1
CATWVTWIAEGTFFNSPLHF
>TRBJ1-1|TRBV4-2
CASSQDGTSGTEAFF
>TRBJ2-7|TRBV29-1
CSVEGLGRSYEQYF
>TRBJ2-4|TRBV2
CASSEGYGQSLAKNIQYF
>TRBJ2-1|TRBV12-3/TRBV12-4
CANSKDWYNEQFF
>TRBJ2-3|TRBV18
CASSPRGRAGDTQYF
>TRBJ2-7|TRBV11-2
CASSVSSYEQYF
>TRBJ1-1|TRBV9
CASSVGGLGNTEAFF
>TRBJ1-5|TRBV6-5
CASSYGEGSNQPQHF
>TRBJ2-1|TRBV19
CASRGSGSSSYNEQFF
>TRBJ2-1|TRBV6-2/TRBV6-3
CASSYQEGGRAGGEQFF
>TRBJ1-4|TRBV30
CAWRRTGQINEKLFF
>TRBJ1-5|TRBV27
CASSSRQPNQPQHF
>TRBJ2-7|TRBV14
CASSLLFYEQYF
>TRBJ2-5|TRBV20-1
CSAMGAGGGETQYF
>TRBJ2-1|TRBV19
CASMVSEAGNEQFF
>TRBJ2-7|TRBV4-3
CASSPGLAVTYEQYF
>TRBJ2-1|TRBV28
CASSLEREVYEQFF
>TRBJ2-7|TRBV2
CASRRQGRASYEQYF
>TRBJ1-3|TRBV3-1
CASSPTGTGVGNTIYF
>TRBJ2-2|TRBV5-4
CASSPGDRRGTGELFF
>TRBJ1-2|TRBV6-5
CASSYSRTGGHYGYTF
>TRBJ1-2|TRBV6-1
CATRQGQSLIGYTF
>TRBJ1-2|TRBV28
CASSPQGHGYTF
>TRBJ2-3|TRBV15
CATSRELAGATDTQYF
>TRBJ1-6|TRBV30
CAWSRGVSTNNSPLHF
>TRBJ2-7|TRBV20-1
CSATPPGLAGYEQYF
>TRBJ1-1|TRBV9
CASSVEGDTEAFF
>TRBJ2-5|TRBV5-1
CASSLAAGGETQYF
>TRBJ2-7|TRBV5-6
CASSLAEEWARGHEEQYF
>TRBJ2-7|TRBV20-1
CSAKGGGSQYEQYF
>TRBJ2-5|TRBV5-1
CASSFGLAGEETQYF
>TRBJ2-5|TRBV4-2
CASSKGTGAQETQYF
>TRBJ2-6|TRBV7-3
CASSLMEAGANVLTF
>TRBJ1-1|TRBV28
CASSFQGAWGDTEAFF
>TRBJ2-5|TRBV7-6
CASRPKSLQETQYF
>TRBJ1-4|TRBV6-5
CASSYRGDGNEKLFF
>TRBJ1-2|TRBV12-3/TRBV12-4
CASSPNWIGFSYTF